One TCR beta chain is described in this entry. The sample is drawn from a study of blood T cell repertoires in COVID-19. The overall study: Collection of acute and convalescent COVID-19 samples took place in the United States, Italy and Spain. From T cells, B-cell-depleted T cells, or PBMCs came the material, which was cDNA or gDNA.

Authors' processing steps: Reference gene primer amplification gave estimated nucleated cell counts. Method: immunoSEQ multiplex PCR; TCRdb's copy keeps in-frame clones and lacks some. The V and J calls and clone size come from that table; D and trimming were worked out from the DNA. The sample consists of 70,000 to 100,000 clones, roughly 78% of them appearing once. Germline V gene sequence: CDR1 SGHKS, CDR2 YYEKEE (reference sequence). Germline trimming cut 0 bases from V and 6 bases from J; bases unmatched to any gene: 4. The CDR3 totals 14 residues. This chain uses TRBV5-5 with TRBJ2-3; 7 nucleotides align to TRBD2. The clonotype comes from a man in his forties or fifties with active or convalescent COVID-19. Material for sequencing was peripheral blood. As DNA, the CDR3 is TGTGCCAGCAGCTTGGCCGGAGCGGGGGATACGCAGTATTTT. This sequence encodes CASSLAGAGDTQYF.